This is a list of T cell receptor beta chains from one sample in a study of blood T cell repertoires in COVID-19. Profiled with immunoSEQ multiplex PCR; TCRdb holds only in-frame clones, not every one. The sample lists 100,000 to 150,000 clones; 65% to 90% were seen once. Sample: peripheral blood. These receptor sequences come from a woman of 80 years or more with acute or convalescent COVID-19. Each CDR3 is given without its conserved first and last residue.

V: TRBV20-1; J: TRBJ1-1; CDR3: SASIELPMNTEAF
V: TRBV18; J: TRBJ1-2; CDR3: ASSPHPTGIGAGYT
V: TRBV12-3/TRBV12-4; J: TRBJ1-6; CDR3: ASSWPNSPLH
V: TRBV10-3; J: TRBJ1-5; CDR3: AISDWGHEDQPQH
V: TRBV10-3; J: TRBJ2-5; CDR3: AISDPGLAMETQY
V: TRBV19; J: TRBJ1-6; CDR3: VMQGDSPLH
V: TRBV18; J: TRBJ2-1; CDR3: ASSTIGGGEQF
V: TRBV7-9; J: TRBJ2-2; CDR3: ASSPFEGQGSNTGELF
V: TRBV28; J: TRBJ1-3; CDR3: ASSGFGAYGNTIY
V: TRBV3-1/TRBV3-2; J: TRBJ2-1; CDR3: ASSQGVTSAYNEQF
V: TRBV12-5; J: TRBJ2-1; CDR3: ASGSSGAYNEQF
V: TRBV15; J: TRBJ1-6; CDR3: ATSRPGDSPLH